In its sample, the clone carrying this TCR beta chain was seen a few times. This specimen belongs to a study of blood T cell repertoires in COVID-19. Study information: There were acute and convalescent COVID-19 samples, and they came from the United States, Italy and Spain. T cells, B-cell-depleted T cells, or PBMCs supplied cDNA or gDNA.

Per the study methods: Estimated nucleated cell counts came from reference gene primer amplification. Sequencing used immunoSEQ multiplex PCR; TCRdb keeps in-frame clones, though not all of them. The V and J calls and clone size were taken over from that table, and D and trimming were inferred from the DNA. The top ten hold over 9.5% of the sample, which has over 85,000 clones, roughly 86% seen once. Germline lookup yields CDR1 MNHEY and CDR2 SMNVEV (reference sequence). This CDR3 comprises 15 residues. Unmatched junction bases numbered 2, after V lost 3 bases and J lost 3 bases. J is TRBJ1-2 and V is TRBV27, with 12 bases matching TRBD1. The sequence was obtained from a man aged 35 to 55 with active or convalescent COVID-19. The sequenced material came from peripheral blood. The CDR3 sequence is CASSLGTGGHYGYTF. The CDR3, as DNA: TGTGCCAGCAGTTTGGGGACAGGGGGCCACTATGGCTACACCTTC.